The rows below give T cell receptor beta chains drawn from one sample of a study of blood T cells in healthy people across ages. MiXCR, applied by TCRdb to the 5' RACE reads, yields one record per CDR3 protein. The sample contains fewer than 700,000 distinct CDR3 sequences, approximately 40% of which appear only once. Sequencing was performed on blood. The receptors come from a man aged 80 or over in good health. CDR3s include the opening cysteine and the closing phenylalanine or tryptophan. The D gene is left open where the match is weak. Clone sizes are given selectively: once, few, many, or a class where the clone is expanded.

D,V,size,J,CDR3,DNA
NA,TRBV10-3,many,TRBJ2-7,CAIKSSGGTYEQYF,TGTGCCATCAAGTCGTCAGGGGGGACCTACGAGCAGTACTTC
NA,TRBV3-1,few,TRBJ1-6,CASSLPGPSSPLHF,TGTGCCAGCAGCCTTCCGGGCCCGTCCTCACCCCTCCACTTT
TRBD1,TRBV4-2,NA,TRBJ1-2,CASSQDRRGTGSDGHTF,TGTGCCAGCAGCCAAGATAGGCGGGGGACAGGGTCAGATGGCCACACCTTC
TRBD2,TRBV20-1,NA,TRBJ2-1,CSARVASGGVWEQFF,TGCAGTGCTAGAGTGGCTAGCGGGGGGGTTTGGGAGCAGTTCTTC
NA,TRBV19,NA,TRBJ2-1,CASSTGTKAQFF,TGTGCCAGTAGTACTGGGACCAAAGCTCAGTTCTTC
NA,TRBV12-5,NA,TRBJ2-1,CASGLGLDRNEQFF,TGTGCTAGTGGTTTGGGACTAGATAGGAATGAGCAGTTCTTC
TRBD2,TRBV7-8,once,TRBJ2-1,CASSLKSGGVEQFF,TGTGCCAGCAGCTTAAAATCGGGGGGAGTCGAGCAGTTCTTC
NA,TRBV12-3/TRBV12-4,NA,TRBJ1-2,CASSGGAYTF,TGTGCCAGCAGCGGGGGTGCCTACACCTTC
NA,TRBV4-3,many,TRBJ2-3,CASSLSTSTDTQYF,TGCGCCAGCAGCCTTTCGACTAGCACAGATACGCAGTATTTT
NA,TRBV20-1,many,TRBJ2-7,CSARRSYEQYF,TGCAGTGCTAGAAGGTCGTACGAGCAGTACTTC
NA,TRBV7-2,NA,TRBJ2-3,CASSTAVSTDTQYF,TGTGCCAGCAGCACAGCTGTTAGCACAGATACGCAGTATTTT
TRBD2,TRBV6-2/TRBV6-3,NA,TRBJ2-1,CASSLNPLAGAEDEQFF,TGTGCCAGCAGTCTCAACCCACTAGCGGGGGCCGAGGATGAGCAGTTCTTC
TRBD1,TRBV16,NA,TRBJ1-1,CASSQDRGPVDTEAFF,TGTGCCAGCAGCCAGGACAGGGGGCCGGTAGACACGGAAGCTTTCTTT
NA,TRBV29-1,NA,TRBJ2-3,CSAATLASTDTQYF,TGCAGCGCCGCAACTTTAGCTAGCACAGATACGCAGTATTTT
TRBD2,TRBV28,few,TRBJ2-7,CASSSAGTRGYEQYF,TGTGCCAGCAGTTCGGCCGGGACTAGGGGCTACGAGCAGTACTTC
NA,TRBV12-3/TRBV12-4,few,TRBJ1-2,CASSLGIWGLGYGYTF,TGTGCCAGCAGTTTAGGTATCTGGGGGCTAGGCTATGGCTACACCTTC
NA,TRBV4-2,NA,TRBJ1-5,CASSQGRGGEPNQPQHF,TGTGCCAGCAGCCAAGGAAGGGGGGGGGAGCCCAATCAGCCCCAGCATTTT
TRBD1,TRBV4-3,few,TRBJ1-2,CASSPQYDRGYNYGYTF,TGCGCCAGCAGCCCCCAGTATGACAGGGGATATAACTATGGCTACACCTTC
NA,TRBV4-3,few,TRBJ2-1,CASSQRRGVWGYNEQFF,TGCGCCAGCAGCCAAAGGAGGGGAGTCTGGGGGTACAATGAGCAGTTCTTC
NA,TRBV2,NA,TRBJ2-3,CASSETSRQAGTDTQYF,TGTGCCAGCAGTGAAACGTCCCGACAGGCAGGAACAGATACGCAGTATTTT
NA,TRBV28,few,TRBJ1-5,CASVRRSHSNQPQHF,TGTGCCAGCGTGCGGAGATCCCATAGCAATCAGCCCCAGCATTTT
NA,TRBV6-1,NA,TRBJ1-2,CASSGGTLAGGGYTF,TGTGCCAGCAGTGGAGGGACTCTAGCGGGAGGTGGCTACACCTTC
NA,TRBV7-2,few,TRBJ1-1,CASSNNKFTEAFF,TGTGCCAGCAGCAATAACAAGTTCACTGAAGCTTTCTTT
NA,TRBV7-9,NA,TRBJ2-3,CASSLVVTGRPDTQYF,TGTGCCAGCAGCTTAGTGGTTACAGGTCGCCCAGATACGCAGTATTTT
NA,TRBV5-1,once,TRBJ1-2,CASSSERSGRTNYGYTF,TGCGCCAGCAGCTCGGAAAGGTCAGGCCGAACTAACTATGGCTACACCTTC
NA,TRBV27,NA,TRBJ1-2,CASYGALGYTF,TGTGCCAGTTACGGGGCTCTTGGCTACACCTTC
TRBD1,TRBV20-1,NA,TRBJ1-2,CSATGEDYGYTF,TGCAGTGCCACAGGGGAGGACTATGGCTACACCTTC
TRBD1,TRBV9,NA,TRBJ1-1,CASSVYGTGGLNTEAFF,TGTGCCAGCAGCGTATATGGGACAGGGGGTTTGAACACTGAAGCTTTCTTT
NA,TRBV7-2,few,TRBJ1-2,CASSLGRRYGYTF,TGTGCCAGCAGCTTAGGACGGCGATATGGCTACACCTTC
NA,TRBV6-5,NA,TRBJ1-1,CASSYGRGTEAFF,TGTGCCAGCAGTTACGGCAGGGGAACTGAAGCTTTCTTT
NA,TRBV29-1,NA,TRBJ2-6,CSAVAAAAGSFSGANVLTF,TGCAGCGCTGTCGCAGCCGCGGCAGGGTCCTTCTCTGGGGCCAACGTCCTGACTTTC
NA,TRBV4-1,NA,TRBJ1-1,CASGPGSGNTEAFF,TGCGCCAGCGGCCCCGGGAGTGGGAACACTGAAGCTTTCTTT
TRBD1,TRBV7-6,NA,TRBJ2-3,CASSSGQEPSTDTQYF,TGTGCCAGCAGCTCAGGACAGGAGCCTAGCACAGATACGCAGTATTTT
NA,TRBV14,few,TRBJ2-6,CASSQFLSGANVLTF,TGTGCCAGCAGCCAATTCCTCTCTGGGGCCAACGTCCTGACTTTC
TRBD1,TRBV15,few,TRBJ1-2,CATSLLRGGASGYTF,TGTGCCACCAGCCTACTTAGAGGGGGCGCGAGCGGCTACACCTTC
NA,TRBV28,few,TRBJ2-3,CASSSGQRTQYF,TGTGCCAGCAGTTCCGGACAGCGTACGCAGTATTTT
NA,TRBV11-2,NA,TRBJ2-7,CASSSYAPPEQYF,TGTGCCAGCAGCTCCTATGCCCCTCCCGAGCAGTACTTC
NA,TRBV7-2,many,TRBJ2-7,CASSHNRGGAYEQYF,TGTGCCAGCAGCCATAACCGGGGCGGAGCCTACGAGCAGTACTTC
TRBD1,TRBV20-1,NA,TRBJ1-2,CSATDRGWDGYTF,TGCAGTGCAACGGACAGGGGGTGGGATGGCTACACCTTC